This T cell receptor (beta chain) emerged from a study of blood T cell repertoires in COVID-19. Study information: There were acute and convalescent COVID-19 samples, and they came from the United States, Italy and Spain. T cells, B-cell-depleted T cells, or PBMCs provided the cDNA or gDNA that served as material.

How the authors handled the data: For nucleated cells, counts were estimated from reference gene primer amplification. TCRdb's copy holds only in-frame clones and misses some; the assay was immunoSEQ multiplex PCR. The V and J calls and clone size come from that table; D and trimming were worked out from the DNA. Of 250,000 or so clones detected, 75% to 85% appear once; the ten largest clones hold about 4.8%. Trimming pared 5 bases from V and 2 bases from J, leaving 16 bases between. In germline, CDR1 is SGHNT, CDR2 YENEEA. The CDR3 runs 16 residues. Only one count was recorded for this clone. The sequenced material came from peripheral blood. The gene calls are TRBV11-3 and TRBJ2-1; D is uncertain. The receptor comes from a woman in her 70s with acute or convalescent COVID-19. The CDR3 is CASSLSGIETYNEQFF. CDR3 coding DNA: TGTGCCAGCAGCCTCTCAGGTATAGAGACCTACAATGAGCAGTTCTTC.